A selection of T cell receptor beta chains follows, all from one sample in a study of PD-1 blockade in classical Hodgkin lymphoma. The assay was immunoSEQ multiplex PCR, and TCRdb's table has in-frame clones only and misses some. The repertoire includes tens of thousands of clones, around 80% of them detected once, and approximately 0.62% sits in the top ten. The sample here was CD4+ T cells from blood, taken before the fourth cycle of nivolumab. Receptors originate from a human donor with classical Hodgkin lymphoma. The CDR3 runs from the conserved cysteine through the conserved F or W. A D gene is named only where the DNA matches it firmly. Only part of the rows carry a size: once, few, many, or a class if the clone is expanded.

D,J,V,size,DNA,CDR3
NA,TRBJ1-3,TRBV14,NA,TGTGCCAGCAGCCAACGGGGCACCATATATTTT,CASSQRGTIYF
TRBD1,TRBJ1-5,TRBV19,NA,TGTGCCAGTGTATCTCAGGGGGCTTATAGCAATCAGCCCCAGCATTTT,CASVSQGAYSNQPQHF
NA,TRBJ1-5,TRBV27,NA,TGTGCCAGCAGGGCCGGGACTTATCAGCCCCAGCATTTT,CASRAGTYQPQHF
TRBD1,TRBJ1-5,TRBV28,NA,TGTGCCAGCAGTCCGCCGGGAGGGGGCGTGCAGCCCCAGCATTTT,CASSPPGGGVQPQHF
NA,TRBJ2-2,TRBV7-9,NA,TGTGCCAGCACCCCCATCGGGACCGGGGAGCTGTTTTTT,CASTPIGTGELFF
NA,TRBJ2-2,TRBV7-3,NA,TGTGCCAGCAGCTTAATGGCCATAGCCTCACTGAACACCGGGGAGCTGTTTTTT,CASSLMAIASLNTGELFF
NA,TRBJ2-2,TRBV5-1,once,TGCGCCAGCAGCTTGTCTTTGGGGAAGTCCCCCGGGGAGCTGTTTTTT,CASSLSLGKSPGELFF
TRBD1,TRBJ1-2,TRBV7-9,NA,TGTGCCAGCAGCTCGAATGCCGGGACAGGGTTCTCCAGTGGCTACACCTTC,CASSSNAGTGFSSGYTF
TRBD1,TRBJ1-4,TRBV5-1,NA,TGCGCCAGCAGCTTGGGCCGACAGGGGTCGGAAAAACTGTTTTTT,CASSLGRQGSEKLFF
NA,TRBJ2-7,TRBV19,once,TGTGCCAGTAGTCATTCACAGGGACTCGTCCACGAGCAGTACTTC,CASSHSQGLVHEQYF
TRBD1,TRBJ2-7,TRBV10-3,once,TGTGCCATCAGTGGACCCGCGACAGGGCCTACCTACGAGCAGTACTTC,CAISGPATGPTYEQYF
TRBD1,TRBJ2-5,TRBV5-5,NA,TGTGCCAGCAGCATTCCGGGACAGGGGGCGTCAGGGGCAGAGACCCAGTACTTC,CASSIPGQGASGAETQYF
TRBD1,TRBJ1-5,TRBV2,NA,TGTGCCAGCAGTCCACCGGGACAGGGGACCGTAGGCAATCAGCCCCAGCATTTT,CASSPPGQGTVGNQPQHF
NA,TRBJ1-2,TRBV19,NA,TGTGCCAGCGAGGGTGTGGGCAGGGGCAACTATGGCTACACCTTC,CASEGVGRGNYGYTF
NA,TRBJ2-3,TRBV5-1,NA,TGCGCCAGCAGCTTGGCAACTAGCACAGATACGCAGTATTTT,CASSLATSTDTQYF
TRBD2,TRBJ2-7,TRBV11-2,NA,TGTGCCAGCAGCCCCGAGCGGGGGGCCTCTCCGCAGTACTTC,CASSPERGASPQYF
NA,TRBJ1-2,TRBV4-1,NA,TGCGCCAGCAGCCAAGAACAGAACAGACCCAATGGCTACACCTTC,CASSQEQNRPNGYTF
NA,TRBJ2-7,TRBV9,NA,TGTGCCAGCAGCGTAGTTACAGGGACCGAGCAGTACTTC,CASSVVTGTEQYF
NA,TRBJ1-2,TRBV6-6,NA,TGTGCCAGCAGTTTTGAGCGGGGGCTGGAGGATGGCTACACCTTC,CASSFERGLEDGYTF
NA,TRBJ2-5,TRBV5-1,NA,TGCGCCAGCAGCTCCCCCCTGGGCAGGGTGGAGACCCAGTACTTC,CASSSPLGRVETQYF
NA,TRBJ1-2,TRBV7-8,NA,TGTGCCAGCAGCTTACGGGTTAGCGAGGGCTACACCTTC,CASSLRVSEGYTF
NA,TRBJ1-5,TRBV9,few,TGTGCCAGCAGCGTAGACGTTTTTCAGCCCCAGCATTTT,CASSVDVFQPQHF
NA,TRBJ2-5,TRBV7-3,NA,TGTGCCAGCAGCTTAAGCGGGGCCCACCAAGAGACCCAGTACTTC,CASSLSGAHQETQYF
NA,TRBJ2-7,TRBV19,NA,TGTGCCAGTAGTATAGAAACTCTACAGGGCTCCTACGAGCAGTACTTC,CASSIETLQGSYEQYF
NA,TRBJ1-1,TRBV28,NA,TGTGCCAGCAGTCTTCTTCGACTGTCGAACACTGAAGCTTTCTTT,CASSLLRLSNTEAFF
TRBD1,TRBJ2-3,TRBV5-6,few,TGTGCCAGCAGCTTGGCCCCGTCGCTTGGGACAGGGTTAAAAGCTACGCAGTATTTT,CASSLAPSLGTGLKATQYF
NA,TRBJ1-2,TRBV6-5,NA,TGTGCCCCGAGCCCCTACACCTTC,CAPSPYTF
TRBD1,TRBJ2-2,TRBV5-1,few,TGCGCCAGCAGCCTTCGGACAGGGGGTACCGGGGAGCTGTTTTTT,CASSLRTGGTGELFF
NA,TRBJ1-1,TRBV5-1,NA,TGCGCCAGCTCTACCAACGGTGAAACTGAAGCTTTCTTT,CASSTNGETEAFF
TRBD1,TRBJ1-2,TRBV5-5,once,TGTGCCAGCAGCTCCGGACAGGGCGGTCAAACTTCTGGCTACACCTTC,CASSSGQGGQTSGYTF
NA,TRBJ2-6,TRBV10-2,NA,TGCGCCAGCAGTGACATTTCCTCTGGGGCCAACGTCCTGACTTTC,CASSDISSGANVLTF
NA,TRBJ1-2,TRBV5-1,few,TGCGCCAGCAGCTTGGGAGGGCTAGATGGCTACACCTTC,CASSLGGLDGYTF
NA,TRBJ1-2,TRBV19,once,TGTGCCAGTACTGAGGGGCGAGTCTATGGCTACACCTTC,CASTEGRVYGYTF
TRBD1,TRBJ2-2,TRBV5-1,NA,TGCGCCAGCAGCTTCGGACAGGGGGGTACCGGGGAGCTGTTTTTT,CASSFGQGGTGELFF
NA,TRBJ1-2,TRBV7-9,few,TGTGCCAGCAGCTCCGACAGGTTTTCCGGCTATGGCTACACCTTC,CASSSDRFSGYGYTF